This TCR beta chain derives from a study of prognosis after radiotherapy for stage I lung cancer. About the research overall: April 2018 to early 2019 saw enrollment of stage I non-small cell lung cancer patients. A handful of patients developed distant metastases (median about 7 months) after radiotherapy; about 16 showed no significant progression. Deemed medically inoperable were all patients with non-small cell lung cancer.

TCR beta CDR3 amplification from genomic DNA was performed by two-round multiplex PCR. Amplification in first-round PCR relied on primers specific to each TRBV and TRBJ gene. TCRdb recomputed calls from the multiplex PCR reads with MiXCR, one row per CDR3 protein. In the table there are over 11,000 distinct CDR3 sequences, approximately 30% of which are singletons. Peripheral blood, approximately 6 milliliters per draw, was collected at each of two time points. With regard to this clonotype: Its ends do not fully match the called genes, so a read error is possible.

This clonotype was obtained from a donor at least 50 years old with non-small cell lung cancer. The specimen comprised PBMCs, sampled before or after stereotactic body radiation therapy (not recorded which).

The CDR3 bases are TGTGCCAGCAGCGTAGTGCAGCATAATTCACCCCTCCACTTC. Its translation: CASSVVQHNSPLHF. The chain recombines TRBV9 with TRBJ1-6; D is uncertain. The CDR3 contains 14 residues. Germline lookup yields CDR1 SGDLS and CDR2 YYNGEE. Using reference TRBV9 and TRBJ1-6 for the parts outside the CDR3, the full variable domain is DSGVTQTPKHLITATGQRVTLRCSPRSGDLSVYWYQQSLDQGLQFLIQYYNGEERAKGNILERFSAQQFPDLHSELNLSSLELGDSALYFCASSVVQHNSPLHFGNGTRLTVT.